The clone carrying this TCR beta chain has a count of ten or more. Antigen unknown. Germline V gives CDR1 LNHDA, CDR2 SQIVND (reference sequence). CDR3 length: 14 amino acids. The V gene end was trimmed by 7 bases and the J gene end by 5 bases; junction bases not matched to a gene: 10. Amplified regions were TCR beta CDR3 sequences from RNA transcripts. When the TCR CDR3 underwent first-round RT-PCR, the HTBI primer set was used. Using its own MiXCR run on the multiplex PCR reads, TCRdb lists one record per CDR3 protein. Here the sample spans hundreds of thousands of distinct CDR3 sequences, 14% being singletons. This sample stems from a study of T cells in Graves' hyperthyroidism and ophthalmopathy. General study results and limits: The model's output predicted ophthalmopathy at a median of about 6.5 months prior to onset. Blood also showed most of the thyroid clonotypes that were expanded above 0.001.

Hyperthyroidism patients were newly diagnosed, had disease duration under 2 months, and were aged 18 to 65 years. This chain links TRBV19 with TRBJ2-5, with TRBD1 identical over 7 bases. Material: blood. The TCR comes from a woman aged 18-29 years with Graves' hyperthyroidism. CDR3 coding DNA: TGTGCCAGTAACCCCTTAGGGGGCTGGGAGACCCAGTACTTC. Amino acid sequence: CASNPLGGWETQYF.